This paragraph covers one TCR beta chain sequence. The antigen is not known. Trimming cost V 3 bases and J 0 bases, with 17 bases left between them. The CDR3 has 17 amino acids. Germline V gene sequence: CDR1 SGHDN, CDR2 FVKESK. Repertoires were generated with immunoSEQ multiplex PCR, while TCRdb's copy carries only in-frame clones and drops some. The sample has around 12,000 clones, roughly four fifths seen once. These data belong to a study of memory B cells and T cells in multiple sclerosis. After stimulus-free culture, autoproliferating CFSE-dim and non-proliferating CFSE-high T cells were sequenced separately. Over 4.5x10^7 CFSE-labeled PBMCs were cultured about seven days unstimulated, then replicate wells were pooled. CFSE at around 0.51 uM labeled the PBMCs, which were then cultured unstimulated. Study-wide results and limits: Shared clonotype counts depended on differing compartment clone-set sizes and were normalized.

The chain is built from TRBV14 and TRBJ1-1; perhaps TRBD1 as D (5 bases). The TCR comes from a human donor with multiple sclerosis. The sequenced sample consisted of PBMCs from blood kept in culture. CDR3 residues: CASSQSGGFGMNTEAFF. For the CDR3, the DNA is TGTGCCAGCAGCCAGAGCGGGGGTTTTGGGATGAACACTGAAGCTTTCTTT.